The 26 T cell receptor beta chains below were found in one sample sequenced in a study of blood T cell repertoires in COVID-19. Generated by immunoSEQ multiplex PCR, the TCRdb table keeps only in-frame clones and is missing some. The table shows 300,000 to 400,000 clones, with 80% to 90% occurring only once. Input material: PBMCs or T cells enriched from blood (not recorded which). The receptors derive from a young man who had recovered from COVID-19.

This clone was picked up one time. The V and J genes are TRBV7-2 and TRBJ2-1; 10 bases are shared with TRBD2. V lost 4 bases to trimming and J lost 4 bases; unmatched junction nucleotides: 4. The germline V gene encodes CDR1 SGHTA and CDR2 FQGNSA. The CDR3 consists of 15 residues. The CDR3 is CASSSSGGLYNEQFF. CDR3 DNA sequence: TGTGCCAGCAGCTCTAGCGGGGGCCTTTACAATGAGCAGTTCTTC.

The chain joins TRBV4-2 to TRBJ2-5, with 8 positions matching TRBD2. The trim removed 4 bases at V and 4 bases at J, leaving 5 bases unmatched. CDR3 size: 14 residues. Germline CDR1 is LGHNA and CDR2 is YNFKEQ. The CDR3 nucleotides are TGTGCCAGCAGCCGAACGGGGGGGCGAGAGACCCAGTACTTC. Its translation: CASSRTGGRETQYF.

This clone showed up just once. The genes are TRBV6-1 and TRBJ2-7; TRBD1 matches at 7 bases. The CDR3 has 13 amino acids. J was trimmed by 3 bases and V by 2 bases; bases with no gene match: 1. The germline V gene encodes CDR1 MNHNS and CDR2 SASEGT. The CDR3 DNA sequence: TGTGCCAGCAGTGAAAACAGGGGCTACGAGCAGTACTTC. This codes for CASSENRGYEQYF.

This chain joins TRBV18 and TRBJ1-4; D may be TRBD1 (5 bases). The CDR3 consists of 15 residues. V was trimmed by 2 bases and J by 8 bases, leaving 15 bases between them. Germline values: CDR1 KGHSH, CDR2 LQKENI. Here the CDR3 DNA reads TGTGCCAGCTCACCAAGGAGCAGGGACTCCGAAAAACTGTTTTTT. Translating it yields CASSPRSRDSEKLFF.

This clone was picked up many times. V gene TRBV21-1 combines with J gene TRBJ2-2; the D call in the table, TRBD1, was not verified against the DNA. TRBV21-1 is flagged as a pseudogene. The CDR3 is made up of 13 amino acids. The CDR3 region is CASSPTGTGELFF. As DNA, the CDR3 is TGTGCCAGCAGCCCGACAGGGACCGGGGAGCTGTTTTTT.

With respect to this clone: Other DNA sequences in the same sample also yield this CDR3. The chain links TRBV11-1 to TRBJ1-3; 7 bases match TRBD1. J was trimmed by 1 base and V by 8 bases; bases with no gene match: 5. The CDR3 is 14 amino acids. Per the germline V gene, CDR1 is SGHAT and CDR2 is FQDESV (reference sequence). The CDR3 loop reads CASSDRASGNTIYF. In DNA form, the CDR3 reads TGTGCCAGCTCCGACAGGGCATCTGGAAACACCATATATTTT.

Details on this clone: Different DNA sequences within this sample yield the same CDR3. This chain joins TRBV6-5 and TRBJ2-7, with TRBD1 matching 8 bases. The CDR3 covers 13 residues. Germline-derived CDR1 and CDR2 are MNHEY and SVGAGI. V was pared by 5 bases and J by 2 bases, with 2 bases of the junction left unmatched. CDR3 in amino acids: CASSRTGTYEQYF. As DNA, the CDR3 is TGTGCCAGCAGTAGGACAGGGACCTACGAGCAGTACTTC.

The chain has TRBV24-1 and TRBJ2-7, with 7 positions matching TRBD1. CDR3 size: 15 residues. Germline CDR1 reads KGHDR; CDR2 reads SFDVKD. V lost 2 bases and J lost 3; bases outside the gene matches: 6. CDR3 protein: CATSDSKGQYYEQYF. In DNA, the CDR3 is TGTGCCACCAGTGATTCCAAGGGACAGTACTACGAGCAGTACTTC.

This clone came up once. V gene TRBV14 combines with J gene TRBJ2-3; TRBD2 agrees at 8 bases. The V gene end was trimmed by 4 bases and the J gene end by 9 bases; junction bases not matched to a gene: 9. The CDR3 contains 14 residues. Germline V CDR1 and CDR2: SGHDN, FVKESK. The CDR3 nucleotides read TGTGCCAGCAGCCCGGGCCCTAGCGGGTTGACGCAGTATTTT. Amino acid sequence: CASSPGPSGLTQYF.

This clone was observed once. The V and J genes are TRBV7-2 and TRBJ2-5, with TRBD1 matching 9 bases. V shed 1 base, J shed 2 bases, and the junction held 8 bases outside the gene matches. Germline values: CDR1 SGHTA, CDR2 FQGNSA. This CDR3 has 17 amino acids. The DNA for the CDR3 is TGTGCCAGCAGCTTAGGGGGCGGGACAGGGTCTCAAGAGACCCAGTACTTC. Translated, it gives CASSLGGGTGSQETQYF.

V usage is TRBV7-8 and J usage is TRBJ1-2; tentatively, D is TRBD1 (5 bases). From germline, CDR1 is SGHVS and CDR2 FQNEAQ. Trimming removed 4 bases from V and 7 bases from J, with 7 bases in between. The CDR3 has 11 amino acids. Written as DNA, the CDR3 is TGTGCCAGCAGCTCACAGGTTGGCTACACCTTC. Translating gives CASSSQVGYTF.

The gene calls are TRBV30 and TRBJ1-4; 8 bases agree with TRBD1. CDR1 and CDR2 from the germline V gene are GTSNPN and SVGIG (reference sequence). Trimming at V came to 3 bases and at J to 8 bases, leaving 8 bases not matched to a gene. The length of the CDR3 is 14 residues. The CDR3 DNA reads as TGTGCCTGGAGCCCGGGACAGGCGGGGGAAAAACTGTTTTTT. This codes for CAWSPGQAGEKLFF.

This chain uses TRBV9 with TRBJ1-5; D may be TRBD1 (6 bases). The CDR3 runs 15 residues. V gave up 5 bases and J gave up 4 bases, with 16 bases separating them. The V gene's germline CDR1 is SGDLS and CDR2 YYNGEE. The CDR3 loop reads CASSQQGGENQPQHF. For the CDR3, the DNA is TGTGCCAGCAGTCAACAGGGTGGGGAAAATCAGCCCCAGCATTTT.

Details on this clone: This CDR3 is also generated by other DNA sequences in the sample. CDR3 sequence: CASSLSSGSTDTQYF. CDR3 coding DNA: TGTGCCAGCAGCCTATCTAGCGGAAGCACAGATACGCAGTATTTT. The V and J genes are TRBV7-9 and TRBJ2-3, with 7 bases identical to TRBD2. The CDR3 has 15 amino acids. Germline V gene data show CDR1 as SEHNR and CDR2 as FQNEAQ (reference sequence). Germline trimming cut 5 bases from V and 0 bases from J; bases unmatched to any gene: 5.

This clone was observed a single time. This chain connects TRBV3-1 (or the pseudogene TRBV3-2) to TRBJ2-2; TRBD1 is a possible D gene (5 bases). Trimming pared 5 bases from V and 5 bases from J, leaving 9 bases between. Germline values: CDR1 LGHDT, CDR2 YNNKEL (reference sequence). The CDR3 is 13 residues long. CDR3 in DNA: TGTGCCAGCAGCACATCAGGGACCGGGGAGCTGTTTTTT. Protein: CASSTSGTGELFF.

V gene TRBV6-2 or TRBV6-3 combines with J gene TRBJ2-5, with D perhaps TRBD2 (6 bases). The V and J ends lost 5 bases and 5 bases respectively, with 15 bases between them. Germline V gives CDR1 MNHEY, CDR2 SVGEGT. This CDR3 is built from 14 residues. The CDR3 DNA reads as TGTGCCAGCAGTCGGGGTTGGGGGGTGGAGACCCAGTACTTC. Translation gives CASSRGWGVETQYF.

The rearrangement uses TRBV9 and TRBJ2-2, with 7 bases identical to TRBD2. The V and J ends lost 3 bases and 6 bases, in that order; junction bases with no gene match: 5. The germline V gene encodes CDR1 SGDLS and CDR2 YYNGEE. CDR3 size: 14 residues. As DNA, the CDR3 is TGTGCCAGCAGCGCAGCGGGGCTGGCCGGGGAGCTGTTTTTT. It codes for CASSAAGLAGELFF.

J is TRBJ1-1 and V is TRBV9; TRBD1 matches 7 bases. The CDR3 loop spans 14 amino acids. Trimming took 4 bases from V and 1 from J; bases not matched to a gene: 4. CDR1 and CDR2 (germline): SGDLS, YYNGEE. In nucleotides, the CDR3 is TGTGCCAGCAGCCCCTCAGGGGGGAACACTGAAGCTTTCTTT. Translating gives CASSPSGGNTEAFF.

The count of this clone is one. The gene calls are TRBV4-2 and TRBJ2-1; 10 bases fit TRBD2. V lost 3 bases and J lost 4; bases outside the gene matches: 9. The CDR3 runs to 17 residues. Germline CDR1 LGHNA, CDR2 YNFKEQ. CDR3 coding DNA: TGTGCCAGCAGCCACCTATACGGGACTAGCGATTACAATGAGCAGTTCTTC. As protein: CASSHLYGTSDYNEQFF.

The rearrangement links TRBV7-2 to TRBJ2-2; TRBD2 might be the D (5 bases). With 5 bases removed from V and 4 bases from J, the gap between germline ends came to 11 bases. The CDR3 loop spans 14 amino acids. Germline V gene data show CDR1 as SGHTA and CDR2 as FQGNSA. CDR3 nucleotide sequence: TGTGCCAGCAGCACCGGACTGTTCACCGGGGAGCTGTTTTTT. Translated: CASSTGLFTGELFF. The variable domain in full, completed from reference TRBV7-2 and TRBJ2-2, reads GAGVSQSPSNKVTEKGKDVELRCDPISGHTALYWYRQSLGQGLEFLIYFQGNSAPDKSGLPSDRFSAERTGGSVSTLTIQRTQQEDSAVYLCASSTGLFTGELFFGEGSRLTVL.

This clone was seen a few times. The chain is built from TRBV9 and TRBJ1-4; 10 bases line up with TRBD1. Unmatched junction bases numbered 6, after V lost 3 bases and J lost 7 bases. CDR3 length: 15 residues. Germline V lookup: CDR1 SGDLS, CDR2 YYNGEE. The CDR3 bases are TGTGCCAGCAGCGCCGGCGGGACAGGGGTTGAAAAACTGTTTTTT. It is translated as CASSAGGTGVEKLFF.

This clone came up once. CDR3 sequence reads: CASSEGSSSRRPQHF. CDR3 sequence (DNA): TGTGCCAGCAGCGAAGGGAGTTCTTCCAGGCGGCCCCAGCATTTT. The genes are TRBV7-2 and TRBJ1-5; D remains unclear. From germline, CDR1 is SGHTA and CDR2 FQGNSA. Trimming cost V 5 bases and J 9 bases, with 20 bases left between them. The CDR3 is 15 residues long.

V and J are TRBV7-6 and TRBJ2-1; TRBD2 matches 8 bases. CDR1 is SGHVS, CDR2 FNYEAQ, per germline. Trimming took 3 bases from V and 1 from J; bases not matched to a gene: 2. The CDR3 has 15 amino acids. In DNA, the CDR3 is TGTGCCAGCAGCTTCACTAGCGGATCCTACAATGAGCAGTTCTTC. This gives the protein CASSFTSGSYNEQFF.

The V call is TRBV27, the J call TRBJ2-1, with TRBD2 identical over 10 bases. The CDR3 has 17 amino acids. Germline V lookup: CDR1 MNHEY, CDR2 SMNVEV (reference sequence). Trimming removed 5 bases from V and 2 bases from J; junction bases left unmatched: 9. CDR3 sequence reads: CASSTAGLADPYNEQFF. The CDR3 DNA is TGTGCCAGCAGTACCGCCGGACTAGCGGACCCCTACAATGAGCAGTTCTTC.

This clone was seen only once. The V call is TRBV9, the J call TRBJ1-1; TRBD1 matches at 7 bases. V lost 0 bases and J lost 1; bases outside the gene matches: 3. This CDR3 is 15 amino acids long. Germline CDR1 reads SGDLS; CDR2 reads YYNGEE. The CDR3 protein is CASSVAPGGNTEAFF. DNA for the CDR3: TGTGCCAGCAGCGTAGCGCCAGGGGGGAACACTGAAGCTTTCTTT.

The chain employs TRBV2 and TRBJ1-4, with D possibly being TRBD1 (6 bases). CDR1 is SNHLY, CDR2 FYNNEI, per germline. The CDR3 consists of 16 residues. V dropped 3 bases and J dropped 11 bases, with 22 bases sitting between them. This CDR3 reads CASSDKINREVGKLFF. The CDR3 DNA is TGTGCCAGCAGTGATAAGATTAACAGGGAAGTTGGTAAACTGTTTTTT.